This T cell receptor beta chain was documented in a study of cytomegalovirus exposure and HLA in healthy donors. Broader study findings: Cytomegalovirus association was assigned to about 150 TCR beta chains.

Both 60 Vbeta primers and 13 Jbeta primers went into the PCR. Libraries were prepared by immunoSEQ multiplex PCR; TCRdb keeps only in-frame clonotypes and omits some of them. The profile shows over 85,000 clones, around 68% of them singletons. Concerning this clone itself: Its antigen is still unknown.

V lost 1 base to trimming and J lost 4 bases; unmatched junction nucleotides: 18. The CDR3 runs to 18 residues. Looked up from germline, CDR1 is SQVTM and CDR2 is ANQGSEA. The clonotype was recovered from a female donor in good health and CMV-seronegative. The chain links TRBV29-1 to TRBJ2-7; TRBD2 matches at 8 bases. The sequenced material came from PBMCs. In DNA, the CDR3 is TGCAGCGTTGAAGGAGGCCCGGGTTCCAGCGGGGGATCATACGAGCAGTACTTC. Amino acids: CSVEGGPGSSGGSYEQYF.